Sequencing of this T cell receptor (beta chain) was carried out in a study of control samples from healthy donors and cancer patients. From germline, CDR1 is KGHSH and CDR2 LQKENI. This CDR3 has 13 amino acids. V was pared by 3 bases and J by 4 bases, with 9 bases between. The method was immunoSEQ multiplex PCR; TCRdb's version includes in-frame clones alone and lacks a portion of them. Of roughly 100,000 clones in the sample, roughly 86% were seen once. The sequence came from a woman aged 45-59 years in good health. The chain links TRBV18 to TRBJ2-5; no clear D. The sample comprised blood. CDR3 nucleotides: TGTGCCAGCTCACCGGGCCAGATAGAGACCCAGTACTTC. This sequence encodes CASSPGQIETQYF.